These 13 T cell receptor beta chains were sequenced from one sample in a study of neoadjuvant anti-PD-1 for oral cavity cancer. Assay used: immunoSEQ multiplex PCR; TCRdb lists only in-frame clones, some missing. The repertoire has approximately 10,000 clones, roughly three fifths of them found once; the top ten carry roughly 4%. Time point here: after neoadjuvant nivolumab, at surgical resection. Material: PBMCs, obtained after nivolumab (anti-PD-1) treatment. These receptors originate from a person aged 35 to 85 with oral cavity squamous cell carcinoma.

The rearrangement joins TRBV28 to TRBJ1-2; D perhaps matches TRBD1 (5 bases). Germline values: CDR1 MDHEN, CDR2 SYDVKM. The CDR3 is 14 residues long. V was cut by 3 bases and J by 4 bases, with 12 bases left in between. The CDR3, as DNA: TGTGCCAGCAGTTTCGTCGGGGGGACCTATGGCTACACCTTC. This translates into CASSFVGGTYGYTF.

This clone appeared a few times. The chain uses TRBV18 and TRBJ2-5; D gene unclear. The CDR3 covers 13 residues. V was clipped by 6 bases and J by 5 bases, with 13 bases between them. Germline V gene lookup returns CDR1 KGHSH and CDR2 LQKENI. CDR3 protein: CASSPIGSETQYF. The DNA of the CDR3 is TGTGCCAGCTCTCCCATCGGGTCGGAGACCCAGTACTTC.

The genes are TRBV28 and TRBJ2-6; D unresolved. Trimming pared 5 bases from V and 0 bases from J, leaving 8 bases between. The CDR3 runs to 15 residues. Per germline, CDR1 MDHEN and CDR2 SYDVKM. The CDR3 loop is CASSPTLSGANVLTF. DNA for the CDR3: TGTGCCAGCAGTCCCACCCTCTCTGGGGCCAACGTCCTGACTTTC.

This chain joins TRBV29-1 and TRBJ1-2; tentatively, D is TRBD1 (6 bases). Per germline, CDR1 SQVTM and CDR2 ANQGSEA. The length of the CDR3 is 18 residues. Trimming shortened V by 2 bases and J by 7 bases, and 29 bases separated the two germline ends. In DNA form, the CDR3 reads TGCAGCGTTGAAAGCCGGAGTAAGGCGGGGGGCGGCGTAAGTGGCTACACCTTC. Translation gives CSVESRSKAGGGVSGYTF.

The chain employs TRBV29-1 and TRBJ1-1; 7 bases agree with TRBD1. V shed 7 bases, J shed 7 bases, and the junction held 15 bases outside the gene matches. The CDR3 spans 14 residues. Germline V lookup: CDR1 SQVTM, CDR2 ANQGSEA. For the CDR3, the DNA is TGCAGCGCAGGATCAGGCAGGGGGGGCTTTGAAGCTTTCTTT. Its translation is CSAGSGRGGFEAFF.

The CDR3 bases are TGTGCCAGCAGTCCCTTTTATCGGGAGGCCACTAGCACAGATACGCAGTATTTT. It specifies CASSPFYREATSTDTQYF. V gene TRBV27 combines with J gene TRBJ2-3; 7 bases match TRBD2. Germline V gives CDR1 MNHEY, CDR2 SMNVEV (reference sequence). This CDR3 is 18 amino acids long. With V trimmed by 5 bases and J by 0 bases, 14 bases remained unmatched.

This clone was seen a single time. The chain carries TRBV19 and TRBJ2-3, with D tentatively TRBD1 or TRBD2 (6 bases each). Trimming removed 2 bases at V and 2 bases at J, with 14 bases between. The length of the CDR3 is 16 residues. CDR1 is LNHDA, CDR2 SQIVND, per germline (reference sequence). The CDR3 protein is CASSITGAGATDTQYF. DNA for the CDR3: TGTGCCAGTAGTATAACGGGGGCAGGGGCCACAGATACGCAGTATTTT.

This clone was seen a handful of times. The chain couples TRBV5-1 to TRBJ2-7, with D possibly matching TRBD2 (7 bases). Germline V gene data show CDR1 as SGHRS and CDR2 as YFSETQ. Trimming removed 4 bases at V and 3 bases at J, with 17 bases between. CDR3 length: 15 residues. CDR3 nucleotides: TGCGCCAGCAGCCCAGGAGAGGGGGGGCTCTACGAGCAGTACTTC. Protein product: CASSPGEGGLYEQYF.

V gene TRBV10-3 combines with J gene TRBJ1-5; D remains ambiguous. With 0 bases removed from V and 4 bases from J, the gap between germline ends came to 10 bases. CDR1 and CDR2 from the germline V gene are ENHRY and SYGVKD. This CDR3 has 15 residues. The CDR3 DNA reads as TGTGCCATCAGTGAGTCGGCCACGGGTAATCAGCCCCAGCATTTT. Translation: CAISESATGNQPQHF.

The sample holds a few counts of this clone. At one end the junction does not follow the germline gene, possibly because of a read error. This sequence joins TRBV25-1 and TRBJ2-7; weak D call: TRBD1 (5 bases). The CDR3 is 13 amino acids. CDR1 is MGHDK and CDR2 is SYGVNS in the germline V gene. This CDR3 is CASSGQISDEQYF. The CDR3 DNA is TGTGCCAGCAGTGGACAGATCTCCGACGAGCAGTACTTC.

This chain connects TRBV7-9 to TRBJ2-7; D remains ambiguous. The germline V gene has CDR1 SEHNR and CDR2 FQNEAQ (reference sequence). Trimming left V 2 bases short and J 3 bases short, with 2 bases between. CDR3 length: 11 amino acids. The CDR3, as DNA: TGTGCCAGCAGCTTAAGCTACGAGCAGTACTTC. This codes for CASSLSYEQYF. Based on the CDR3 plus reference TRBV7-9 and TRBJ2-7, the full variable domain is DTGVSQNPRHKITKRGQNVTFRCDPISEHNRLYWYRQTLGQGPEFLTYFQNEAQLEKSRLLSDRFSAERPKGSFSTLEIQRTEQGDSAMYLCASSLSYEQYFGPGTRLTVT.

V is TRBV7-2 and J is TRBJ2-1; 7 bases line up with TRBD2. Unmatched junction bases numbered 8, after V lost 7 bases and J lost 5 bases. CDR1 SGHTA and CDR2 FQGNSA come from the germline V gene. This CDR3 comprises 14 residues. CDR3 nucleotide sequence: TGTGCCAGCAACCCAGGACTAGTTAACAATGAGCAGTTCTTC. The encoded protein is CASNPGLVNNEQFF.

The V and J genes are TRBV10-3 and TRBJ2-7; D is perhaps TRBD2 (6 bases). The CDR3 is 13 residues long. V was clipped by 8 bases and J by 4 bases, with 15 bases between them. Germline loops: CDR1 ENHRY, CDR2 SYGVKD. This CDR3 reads CAILAPGDYEQYF. CDR3 nucleotides: TGTGCCATCCTGGCGCCGGGGGATTACGAGCAGTACTTC.